One T cell receptor (beta chain) is described in this entry. Original handling: Estimation of nucleated cell counts relied on the amplification of reference gene primers. Profiling relied on immunoSEQ multiplex PCR, and the TCRdb table lists in-frame clones only, not all of them. V, J and clone size are those of that table, while D and trimming were read from the DNA. The table has under 150,000 clones, 80% seen once. This record comes from a study of blood T cell repertoires in COVID-19. Turning to the study itself: Samples taken during acute and convalescent COVID-19 were collected in the United States, Italy and Spain. Sources were T cells, B-cell-depleted T cells, or PBMCs; the material itself was cDNA or gDNA.

The ends were cut back, 6 bases at V and 8 bases at J, with 20 bases in the middle. This CDR3 comprises 15 residues. Per germline, CDR1 MNHEY and CDR2 SVGAGI. This chain links TRBV6-5 with TRBJ2-1; tentative D call: TRBD1 (6 bases). The clonotype comes from a woman in her 50s with acute or convalescent COVID-19. Source material: peripheral blood. This CDR3 reads CASRHRDIPADEQFF. The CDR3 region has the DNA TGTGCCAGCAGACACCGGGACATACCCGCCGATGAGCAGTTCTTC.